This TCR beta chain was recovered during a study of blood T cell repertoires in COVID-19. Overall study context: The origin of the acute and convalescent COVID-19 samples was the United States, Italy and Spain.

V was cut by 2 bases and J by 4 bases, with 6 bases left in between. CDR1 MGHDK and CDR2 SYGVNS come from the germline V gene. The CDR3 extends over 12 amino acids. The table came from immunoSEQ multiplex PCR; TCRdb's copy has only in-frame clones and leaves some out. The table includes some 120,000 clones, 55% to 75% detected once. The receptor comes from a woman between 65 and 79 years old with acute or convalescent COVID-19. The V gene is TRBV25-1, the J gene TRBJ2-7; D is undetermined. Sequenced input: peripheral blood. CDR3 region: CASSETEYEQYF. The CDR3 nucleotides are TGTGCCAGCAGTGAAACGGAGTACGAGCAGTACTTC.